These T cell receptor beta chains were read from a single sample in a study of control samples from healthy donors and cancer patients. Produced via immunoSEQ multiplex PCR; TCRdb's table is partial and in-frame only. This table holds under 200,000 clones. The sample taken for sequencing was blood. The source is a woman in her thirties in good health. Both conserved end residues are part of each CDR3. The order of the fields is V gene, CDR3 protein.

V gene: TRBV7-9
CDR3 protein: CASSLAQGVQPQHF

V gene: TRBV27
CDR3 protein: CASSFGSPNEQFF

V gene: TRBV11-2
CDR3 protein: CASSLVGLRNEQFF

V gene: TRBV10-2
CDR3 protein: CASCTTGGTEAFF

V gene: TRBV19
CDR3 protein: CASSIIPYSNQPQHF

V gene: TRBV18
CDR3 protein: CASSPGGNQPQHF

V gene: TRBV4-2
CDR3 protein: CASSQPGQGDGSPLHF

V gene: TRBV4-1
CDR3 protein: CASSPRTGGASRSYEQYF

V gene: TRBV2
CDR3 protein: CASSPGQVSNQPQHF

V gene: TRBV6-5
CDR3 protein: CASRRLRDQPQHF

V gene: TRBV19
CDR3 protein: CAGRFPGGACGNQPQHF

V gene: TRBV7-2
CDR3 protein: CASSAQGRSEAFF

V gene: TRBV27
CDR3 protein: CASSSDRLSPLHF

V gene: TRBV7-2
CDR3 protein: CASSWTSGRFNEQFF

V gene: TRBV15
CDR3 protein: CATSFVGVAQYF

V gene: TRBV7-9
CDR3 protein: CASSLGQGVTEAFF

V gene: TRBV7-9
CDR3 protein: CASSSTRQGNQPQHF

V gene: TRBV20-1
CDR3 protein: CSLYGNTIYF

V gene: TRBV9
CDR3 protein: CASSPRTKGAKGYTF

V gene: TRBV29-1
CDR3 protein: CSVVVNTEAFF

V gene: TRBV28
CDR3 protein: CASSPDRGRSGQPQHF

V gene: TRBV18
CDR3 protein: CASSGQATYNEQFF

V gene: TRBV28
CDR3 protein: CASSYRELGYTF

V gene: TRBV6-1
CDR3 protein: CASSEFHGGEQYF

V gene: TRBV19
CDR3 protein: CASSMQGAQETQYF

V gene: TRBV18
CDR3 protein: CASSRTPGQGQGYTF

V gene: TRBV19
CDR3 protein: CASSIGQGRGKLFF

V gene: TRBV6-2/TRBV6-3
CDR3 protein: CASSYSRVNQPQHF

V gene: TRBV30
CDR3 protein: CALHLGGSYNEQFF

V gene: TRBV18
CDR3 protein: CASSPPSTDTQYF

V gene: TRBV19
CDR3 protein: CASSSGTSGVNGRTQYF

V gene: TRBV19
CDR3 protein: CASSIPGQGPGYGYTF

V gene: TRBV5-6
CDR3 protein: CASSLDRELTF

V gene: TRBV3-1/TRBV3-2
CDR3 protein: CASSPRRRGPPYEQYF

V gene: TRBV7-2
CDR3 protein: CASSLRASGGGRTDTQYF

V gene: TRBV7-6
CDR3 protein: CASSHNTDRGWTEAFF

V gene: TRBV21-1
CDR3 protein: CASSNEMGLTGVLSQPQHF